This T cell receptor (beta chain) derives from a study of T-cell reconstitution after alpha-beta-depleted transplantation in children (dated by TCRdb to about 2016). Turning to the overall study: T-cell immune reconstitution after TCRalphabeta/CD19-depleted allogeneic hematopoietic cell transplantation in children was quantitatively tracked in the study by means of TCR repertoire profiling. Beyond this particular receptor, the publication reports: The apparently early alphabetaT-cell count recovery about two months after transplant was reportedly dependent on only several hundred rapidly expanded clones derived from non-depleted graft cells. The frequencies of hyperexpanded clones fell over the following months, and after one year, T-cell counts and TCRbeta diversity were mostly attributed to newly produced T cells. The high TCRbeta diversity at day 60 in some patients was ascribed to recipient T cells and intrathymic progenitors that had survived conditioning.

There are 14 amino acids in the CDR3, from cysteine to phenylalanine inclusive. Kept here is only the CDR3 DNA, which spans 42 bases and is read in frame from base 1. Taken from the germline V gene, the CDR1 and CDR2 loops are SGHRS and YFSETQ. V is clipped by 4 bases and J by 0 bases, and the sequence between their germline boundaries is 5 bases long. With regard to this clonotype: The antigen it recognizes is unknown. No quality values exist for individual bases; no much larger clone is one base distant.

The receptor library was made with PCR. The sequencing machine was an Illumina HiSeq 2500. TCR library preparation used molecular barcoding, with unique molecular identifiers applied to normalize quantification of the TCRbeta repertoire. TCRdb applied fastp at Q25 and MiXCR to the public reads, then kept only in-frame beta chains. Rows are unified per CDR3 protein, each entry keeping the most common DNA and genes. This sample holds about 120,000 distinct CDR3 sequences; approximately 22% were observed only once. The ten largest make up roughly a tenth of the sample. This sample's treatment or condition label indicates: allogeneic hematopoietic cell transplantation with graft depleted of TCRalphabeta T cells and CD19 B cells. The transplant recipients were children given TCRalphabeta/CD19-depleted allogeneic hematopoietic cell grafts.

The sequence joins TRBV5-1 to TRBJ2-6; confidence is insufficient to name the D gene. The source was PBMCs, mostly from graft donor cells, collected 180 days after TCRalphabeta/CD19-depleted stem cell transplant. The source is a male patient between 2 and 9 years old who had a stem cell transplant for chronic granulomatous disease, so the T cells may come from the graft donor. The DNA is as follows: TGCGCCAGCAGCCGCAGCTCTGGGGCCAACGTCCTGACTTTC. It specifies CASSRSSGANVLTF. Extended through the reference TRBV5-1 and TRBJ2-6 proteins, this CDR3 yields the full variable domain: KAGVTQTPRYLIKTRGQQVTLSCSPISGHRSVSWYQQTPGQGLQFLFEYFSETQRNKGNFPGRFSGRQFSNSRSEMNVSTLELGDSALYLCASSRSSGANVLTFGAGSRLTVL.